There are a few counts of the clone carrying this T cell receptor (beta chain). All patients experienced relapse after autologous stem cell transplantation, and brentuximab vedotin exposure was variable. These data are taken from a study of PD-1 blockade in classical Hodgkin lymphoma. Libraries were prepared by immunoSEQ multiplex PCR; TCRdb keeps only in-frame clonotypes and omits some of them. The table includes about 100,000 clones, around four fifths detected once. Trimming removed 0 bases from V and 4 bases from J, with 10 bases in between. CDR1 is LGHNA, CDR2 YNFKEQ, per germline. The CDR3 contains 15 residues.

The sample consisted of peripheral blood mononuclear cells (PBMCs), taken at baseline. This sequence joins TRBV4-2 and TRBJ2-1; D uncertain. The clonotype was recovered from a human donor with classical Hodgkin lymphoma. The CDR3 sequence is CASSQELIRYNEQFF. The CDR3 DNA reads TGTGCCAGCAGCCAAGAGTTAATCCGATACAATGAGCAGTTCTTC.